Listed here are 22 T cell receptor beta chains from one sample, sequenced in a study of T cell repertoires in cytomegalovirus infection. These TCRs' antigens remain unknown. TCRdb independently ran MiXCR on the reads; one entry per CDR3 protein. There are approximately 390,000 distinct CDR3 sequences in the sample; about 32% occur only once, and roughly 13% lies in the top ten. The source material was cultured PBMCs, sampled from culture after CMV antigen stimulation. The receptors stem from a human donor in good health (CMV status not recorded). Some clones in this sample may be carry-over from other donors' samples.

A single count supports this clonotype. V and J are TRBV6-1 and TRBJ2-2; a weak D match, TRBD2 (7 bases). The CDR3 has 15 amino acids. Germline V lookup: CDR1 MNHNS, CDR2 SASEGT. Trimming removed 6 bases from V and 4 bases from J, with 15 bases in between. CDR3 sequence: CASSRSRGATGELFF. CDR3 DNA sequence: TGTGCCAGCAGCCGAAGTCGGGGGGCCACCGGGGAGCTGTTTTTT.

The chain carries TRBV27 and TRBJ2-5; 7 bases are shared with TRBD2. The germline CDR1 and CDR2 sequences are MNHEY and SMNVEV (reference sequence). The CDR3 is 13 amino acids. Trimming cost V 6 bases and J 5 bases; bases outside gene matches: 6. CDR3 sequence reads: CASRRTSWETQYF. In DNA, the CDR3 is TGTGCCAGCAGAAGGACTAGTTGGGAGACCCAGTACTTC.

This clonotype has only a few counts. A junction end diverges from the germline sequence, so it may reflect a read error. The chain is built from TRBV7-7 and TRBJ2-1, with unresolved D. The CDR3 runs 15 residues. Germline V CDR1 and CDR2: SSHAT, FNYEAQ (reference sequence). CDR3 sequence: CASSLTKGARNEQFF. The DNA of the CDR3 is TGTGCTAGCAGCCTTACGAAGGGCGCGAGGAATGAGCAGTTCTTC.

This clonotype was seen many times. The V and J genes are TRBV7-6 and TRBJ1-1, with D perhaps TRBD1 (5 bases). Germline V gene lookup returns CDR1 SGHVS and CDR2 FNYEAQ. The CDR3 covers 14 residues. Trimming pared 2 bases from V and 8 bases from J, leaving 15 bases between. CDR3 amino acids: CASSLSRGTDEAFF. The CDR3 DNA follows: TGTGCCAGCAGCTTAAGTCGGGGGACTGACGAAGCTTTCTTT.

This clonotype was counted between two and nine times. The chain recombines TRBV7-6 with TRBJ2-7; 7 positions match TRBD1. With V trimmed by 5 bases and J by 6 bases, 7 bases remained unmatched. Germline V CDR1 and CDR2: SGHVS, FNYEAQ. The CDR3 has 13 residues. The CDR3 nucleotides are TGTGCCAGCAGCCCCGGGACAGTCGGCGAGCAGTACTTC. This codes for CASSPGTVGEQYF.

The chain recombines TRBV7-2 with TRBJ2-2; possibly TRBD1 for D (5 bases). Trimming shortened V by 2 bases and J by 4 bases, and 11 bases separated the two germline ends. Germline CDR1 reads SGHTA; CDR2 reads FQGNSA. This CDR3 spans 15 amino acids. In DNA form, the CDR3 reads TGTGCCAGCAGCTTAAGCAGGGATTTCACCGGGGAGCTGTTTTTT. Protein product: CASSLSRDFTGELFF.

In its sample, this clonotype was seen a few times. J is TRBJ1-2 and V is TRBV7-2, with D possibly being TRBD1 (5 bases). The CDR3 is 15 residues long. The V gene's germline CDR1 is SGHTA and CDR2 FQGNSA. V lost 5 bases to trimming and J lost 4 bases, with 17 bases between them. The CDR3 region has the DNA TGTGCCAGCAGCCCGAGCCCGGCACAGGCCTATGGCTACACCTTC. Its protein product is CASSPSPAQAYGYTF.

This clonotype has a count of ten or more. The CDR3 coding sequence is TGTGCCAGCAACCTAGGACACCTTAGCTCCTACAATGAGCAGTTCTTC. Its protein is CASNLGHLSSYNEQFF. The genes are TRBV6-1 and TRBJ2-1; D is possibly TRBD1 (5 bases). The V gene's germline CDR1 is MNHNS and CDR2 SASEGT. V dropped 7 bases and J dropped 0 bases, with 16 bases sitting between them. This CDR3 spans 16 amino acids.

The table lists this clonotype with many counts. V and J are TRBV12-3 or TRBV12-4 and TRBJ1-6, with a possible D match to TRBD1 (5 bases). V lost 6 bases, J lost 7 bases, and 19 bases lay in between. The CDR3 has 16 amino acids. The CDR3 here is CASSPGGRGANSPLHF. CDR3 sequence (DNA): TGTGCCAGCAGCCCCGGGGGGAGGGGCGCGAATTCACCCCTCCACTTT.

The CDR3 is CASSEAGRRGNEKLFF. CDR3 nucleotide sequence: TGTGCCAGCAGTGAAGCGGGCAGGCGGGGGAATGAAAAACTGTTTTTT. The genes are TRBV6-1 and TRBJ1-4, with a tentative D call TRBD1 (5 bases). Between the trimmed V and J ends, which lost 0 bases and 5 bases, there was a span of 13 bases. The CDR3 is 16 residues long. The V gene's germline CDR1 is MNHNS and CDR2 SASEGT.

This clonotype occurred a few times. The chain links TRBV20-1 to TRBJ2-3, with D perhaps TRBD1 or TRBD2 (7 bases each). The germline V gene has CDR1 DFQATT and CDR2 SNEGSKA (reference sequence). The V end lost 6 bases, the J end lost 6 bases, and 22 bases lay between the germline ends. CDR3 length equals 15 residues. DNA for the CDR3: TGCAGTGCCGCTAGAATCAGGGGGGGAAGTGATACGCAGTATTTT. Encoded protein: CSAARIRGGSDTQYF.

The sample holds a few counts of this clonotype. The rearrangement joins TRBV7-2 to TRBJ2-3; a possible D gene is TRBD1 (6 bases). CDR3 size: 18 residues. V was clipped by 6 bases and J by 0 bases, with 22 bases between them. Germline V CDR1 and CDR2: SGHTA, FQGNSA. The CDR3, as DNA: TGTGCCAGCAGTCAACCGGGACAAGGGGCTCTTAGCACAGATACGCAGTATTTT. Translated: CASSQPGQGALSTDTQYF.

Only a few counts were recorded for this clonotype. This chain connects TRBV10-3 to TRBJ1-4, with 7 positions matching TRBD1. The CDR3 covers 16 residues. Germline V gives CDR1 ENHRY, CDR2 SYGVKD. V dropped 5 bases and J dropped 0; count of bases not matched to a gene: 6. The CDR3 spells CAISPGQTTTNEKLFF. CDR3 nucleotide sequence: TGTGCCATCAGTCCGGGACAGACTACAACTAATGAAAAACTGTTTTTT.

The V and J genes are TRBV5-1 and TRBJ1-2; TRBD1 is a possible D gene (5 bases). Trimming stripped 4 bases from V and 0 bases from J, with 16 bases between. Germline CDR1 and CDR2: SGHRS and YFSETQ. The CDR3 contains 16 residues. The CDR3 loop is CASSPARGVANYGYTF. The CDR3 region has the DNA TGCGCCAGCAGCCCGGCACGGGGGGTAGCTAACTATGGCTACACCTTC.

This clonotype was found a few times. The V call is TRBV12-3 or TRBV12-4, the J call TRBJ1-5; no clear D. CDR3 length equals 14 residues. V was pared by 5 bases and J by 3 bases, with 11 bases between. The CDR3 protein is CASSVGEPNQPQHF. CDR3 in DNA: TGTGCCAGCAGTGTGGGTGAACCCAATCAGCCCCAGCATTTT.

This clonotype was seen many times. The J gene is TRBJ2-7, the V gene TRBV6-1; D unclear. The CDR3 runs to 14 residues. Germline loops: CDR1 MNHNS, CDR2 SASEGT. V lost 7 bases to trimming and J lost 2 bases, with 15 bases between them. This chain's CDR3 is CASTKSAGAYEQYF. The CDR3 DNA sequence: TGTGCCAGCACCAAGTCAGCCGGCGCCTACGAGCAGTACTTC.

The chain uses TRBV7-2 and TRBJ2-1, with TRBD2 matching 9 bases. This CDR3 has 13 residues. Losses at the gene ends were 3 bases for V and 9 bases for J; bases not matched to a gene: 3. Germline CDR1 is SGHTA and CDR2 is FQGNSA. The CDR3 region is CASSFAGGAEQFF. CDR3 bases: TGTGCCAGCAGCTTCGCGGGAGGGGCTGAGCAGTTCTTC.

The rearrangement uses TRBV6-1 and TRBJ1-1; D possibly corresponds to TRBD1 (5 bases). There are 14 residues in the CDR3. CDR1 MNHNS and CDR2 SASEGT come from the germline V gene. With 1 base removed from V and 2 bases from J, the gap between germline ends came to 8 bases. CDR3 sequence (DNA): TGTGCCAGCAGTGAAGGGGGCGGCAACACTGAAGCTTTCTTT. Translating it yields CASSEGGGNTEAFF.

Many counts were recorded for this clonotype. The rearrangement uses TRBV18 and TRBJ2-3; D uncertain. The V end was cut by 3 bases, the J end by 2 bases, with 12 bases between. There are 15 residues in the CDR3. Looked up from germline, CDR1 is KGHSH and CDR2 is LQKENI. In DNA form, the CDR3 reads TGTGCCAGCTCACCGGCCATCGGGTACACAGATACGCAGTATTTT. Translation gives CASSPAIGYTDTQYF.

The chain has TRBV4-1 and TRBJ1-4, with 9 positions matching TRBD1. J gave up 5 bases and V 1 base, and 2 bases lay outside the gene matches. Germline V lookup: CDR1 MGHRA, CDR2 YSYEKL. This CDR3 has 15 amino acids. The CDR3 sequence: CASSQAGQGNEKLFF. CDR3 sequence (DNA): TGCGCCAGCAGCCAAGCGGGACAGGGAAATGAAAAACTGTTTTTT.

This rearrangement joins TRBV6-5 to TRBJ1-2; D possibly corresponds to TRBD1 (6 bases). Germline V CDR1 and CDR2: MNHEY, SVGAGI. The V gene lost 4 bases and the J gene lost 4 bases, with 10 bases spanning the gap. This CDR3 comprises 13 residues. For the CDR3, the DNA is TGTGCCAGCAGTTCCCAGGGGTCCTATGGCTACACCTTC. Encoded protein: CASSSQGSYGYTF.

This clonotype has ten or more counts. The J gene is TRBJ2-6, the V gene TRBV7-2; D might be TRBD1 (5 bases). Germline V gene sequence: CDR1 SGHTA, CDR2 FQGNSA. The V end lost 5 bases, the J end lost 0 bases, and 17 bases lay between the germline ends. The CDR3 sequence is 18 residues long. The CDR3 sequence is CASSKEPLGASGANVLTF. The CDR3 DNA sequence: TGTGCCAGCAGCAAAGAACCTCTTGGGGCCTCTGGGGCCAACGTCCTGACTTTC.